The T cell receptor beta chain described here comes from a study of identifying expanded T cells in peripheral blood. Study observations and caveats: Variance in clone template counts between approximately 2-week samples significantly increased with total template count across all healthy donors. Over around two and four weeks, about 15 and 19 clones changed, versus 1.2 between replicates.

Only a few counts were recorded for this clone. The antigen is undetermined. Healthy donors had no documented immune events, such as infections, while sampled. Data came from immunoSEQ multiplex PCR; TCRdb stores just in-frame clones and leaves some out. The sample has tens of thousands of clones, approximately 80% seen once; the top ten hold roughly 15%. This CDR3 is 15 amino acids long. Per germline, CDR1 SGHKS and CDR2 YYEKEE (reference sequence). V dropped 4 bases and J dropped 8; count of bases not matched to a gene: 12. Sequencing was done on a sample of blood. This rearrangement joins TRBV5-5 to TRBJ1-2; 9 bases are shared with TRBD1. The TCR sequence derives from a person aged 18 to 70 in good health. The DNA for the CDR3 is TGTGCCAGCAGCCCGGATCCAGGGACAGGGAACGGCTACACCTTC. Its protein product is CASSPDPGTGNGYTF.